The clone carrying this T cell receptor beta chain was seen repeatedly, ten times or more. Its antigen is still unknown. The CDR3 is made up of 15 amino acids. In germline, CDR1 is MDHEN, CDR2 SYDVKM. V was clipped by 8 bases and J by 1 base, with 14 bases between them. This entry comes from a study of CD8 T cells in ankylosing spondylitis. Study observations and caveats: As for the disease-linked clones, they showed a CD8+ phenotype and occurred at relatively low frequencies in peripheral blood. Significant enrichment of disease-linked clones was reported in matched ankylosing spondylitis synovial fluid.

From the 5' RACE reads, TCRdb called clonotypes with MiXCR, one entry per CDR3 protein. The sample lists roughly 130,000 distinct CDR3 sequences; around 13% were seen once. Material: blood, either unsorted or a sorted T cell fraction (not recorded which). The clonotype originates from a female donor with ankylosing spondylitis or in good health (not recorded which). The chain uses TRBV28 and TRBJ1-4; D unclear. The CDR3 protein is CASGGMMLTNEKLFF. The CDR3 DNA reads TGTGCCAGCGGAGGGATGATGCTAACTAATGAAAAACTGTTTTTT. Filled out from reference TRBV28 and TRBJ1-4, the complete variable domain reads DVKVTQSSRYLVKRTGEKVFLECVQDMDHENMFWYRQDPGLGLRLIYFSYDVKMKEKGDIPEGYSVSREKKERFSLILESASTNQTSMYLCASGGMMLTNEKLFFGSGTQLSVL.